Reported below is one T cell receptor (beta chain). The clone's antigen remains unknown. No clone much larger than this one lies a single base away; base qualities are absent. These data are taken from a study of cytomegalovirus exposure and HLA in healthy donors (dated by TCRdb to 2017 to 2019). The study in broad terms: An earlier analysis of approximately 550 of the donors reported more than 250 Gb of sequence data and some 120 million unique TCR beta sequences from 190 million or so T cells. The later analysis used no new phenotypic data to find candidate immune exposures, relying instead on TCR beta sequences and their occurrence across donors. The study aimed to test whether cataloging public T cell receptors could reveal signatures of past pathogen exposure. In an earlier analysis of roughly 600 of the donors, high-throughput TCR beta sequencing was used to judge whether each TCR beta V gene segment behaved as functional or pseudogenic. Alongside the repertoire data, information on donor age, sex, ethnicity and CMV serostatus was compiled. A later analysis re-analyzed previously published TCR beta repertoires from 500 to 700 donors and added high-resolution HLA genotyping to study TCR occurrence patterns. Among 398 genotyped donors of the cohort, an average of 235,054 unique TCR beta nucleotide sequences were sequenced per donor, roughly a sixth of them non-productive. Approximately 310 gigabases of sequencing data and tens of millions of unique TCR sequences were included in an early release covering 500 to 750 HLA-typed donors. Of the 350 to 450 genotyped donors, 75% to 85% were placed in the genetic ancestry cluster associated with self-reported Caucasian donors. The T cell repertoires of several hundred subjects were profiled by immunosequencing and related to cytomegalovirus serostatus. Five DR-DQ haplotypes were handled as single units for association and clustering, since linkage in the cohort was strong. A separate validation cohort of more than 100 different subjects was used in addition to the roughly 670-subject first cohort. The study combined high-throughput TCR immunosequencing, statistical association of individual TCRs with disease status, and machine learning to predict cytomegalovirus infection status. The number of typed donors differed by locus: roughly 620-630 for A, B, C, DRB1 and DQB1; 500 to 550 for DQA1; 606 for DPA1; and around 470 for DPB1. A later genetic analysis used genome-wide SNP genotypes for about 60% of the roughly 700 donors, treating that subset as a discovery cohort. Both class I and class II loci were covered by HLA typing, at four-digit resolution. Every discovery cohort repertoire had been produced on one sequencing platform. Study-wide conclusions, independent of this receptor: Correlated functional status among segregating V segments might reflect linkage disequilibrium, but an unknown experimental factor could not be ruled out. Cytomegalovirus status was reported to be diagnosed by the classifier with high specificity and sensitivity in both the original and validation cohorts. A later analysis found that TCR association rates varied across HLA loci, with DRB1 alleles showing the most associated TCRs and HLA-C alleles the fewest. The cohort was sequenced for TCR beta chains only, and without alpha or paired-chain data the features that could be detected were limited. A further reported finding was that TCR beta sequences accurately predicted the HLA-A and HLA-B alleles for most subjects in the first cohort. Broadly in line with IMGT annotations, most TCR beta V segments showed up in productive rearrangements about 87% or about 30% of the time in an earlier analysis of under 700 of the donors. Assigning TCR associations to individual alleles was difficult when HLA alleles, especially DR and DQ, strongly co-occurred. A later genetic analysis associated a missense DCLRE1C variant with V-gene and J-gene trimming of TCR beta chains, and an independent cohort replicated the association. In a later analysis, HLA-associated TCR beta chains were found to be more clonally expanded and to have lower generation probabilities than equally common non-associated chains. A cluster of highly shared sequence variants was judged likely to be a technical artifact of the sequencing pipeline. A later analysis found that most CMV-associated TCR beta chains appeared HLA-restricted, with HLA associations seemingly driven largely by CMV exposure. The only immune exposure information available for the cohort was CMV serostatus. At a false discovery rate of 0.05, a later analysis linked fewer than 20,000 TCR beta sequences to specific HLA alleles. Presence/absence analyses assumed roughly uniform sequencing depth across donors, an assumption that may not hold. In vitro tests confirmed that three of the cytomegalovirus-associated TCR beta chains recognize cytomegalovirus antigens. Some IMGT-functional V segments, including TRBV6-2 and TRBV6-3, could not be distinguished by the 87-base-pair reads and were therefore excluded. The authors suggested that the approach could potentially be extended to other disease states and immunological phenotypes. Because counts were too low, about 15 rarely observed V segments, including chromosome 9 orphons, were left out of the earlier analysis of 500 to 650 of the donors. The study gave a list of about 170 TCR beta chains associated with cytomegalovirus. A later genetic analysis reported fewer N-insertions in productive TCRs among donors in an Asian-associated ancestry cluster than the roughly 700-donor mean. A later analysis reported that several top co-occurrence clusters appeared linked to parvovirus B19, influenza, CMV and Epstein-Barr virus. Because HLA typing was unavailable for some donors at each locus, only the typed subset was used in association tests. Across donors, most TCR sequences were observed very rarely, whereas some public TCRs were present in many individuals.

CDR1 and CDR2 were assigned from the germline V gene as SGHRS and YFSETQ. Clipping removes 1 base from V and 9 bases from J, with 6 as the unmatched junction base count. The CDR3 contains 15 residues, cysteine and phenylalanine counted. Only the CDR3 DNA is retained, 45 bases long and in frame from the first base. Library construction relied on the immunoSEQ multiplex PCR assay. For the multiplex PCR, a mixture combining 60 forward primers for TCR Vbeta segments and 13 reverse primers for TCR Jbeta segments was used. Amplification of the CDR3 region of rearranged TCR beta genes was performed with a multiplex PCR assay on genomic DNA. The Illumina HiSeq System was used to sequence the amplified TCR beta libraries as 87-base-pair reads. As for the authors' bioinformatics: A later analysis tallied 80 million to 95 million unique TCR beta chains across the 610 or so repertoires, and some 12 million of those chains were shared by two or more donors. Raw reads were error-corrected and collapsed into unique sequences with a nearest-neighbor algorithm that merged closely related sequences to remove PCR and sequencing errors. Alignment of CDR3 sequences to IMGT reference sequences was used to assign V, D and J gene segments. For a sequence to be retained, a match of at least six nucleotides to both a V gene segment and a J gene segment was required. Rearrangements were classified as productive when the CDR3 lacked stop codons and remained in frame with V and J, and all other rearrangements were classified as non-productive. Following IMGT convention, CDR3 was defined as the stretch from the second conserved V-encoded cysteine up to the conserved J-encoded phenylalanine. In an earlier analysis of around 570 of the donors, sequences lacking an unambiguous match to a single V gene segment were excluded. An earlier analysis of fewer than 750 of the donors called V segments functional above 56.7% productive rearrangements and segregating when the between-donor standard deviation exceeded 5%. To diagnose cytomegalovirus status from the catalog of TCR beta chain sequences, a statistical classification framework was built. In a later analysis, V and J genes were assigned by comparing TCR nucleotide sequences against IMGT/GENE-DB human TR gene sequences. The TCRdist pipeline was used in a later analysis to assign CDR3 sequences and most-parsimonious VDJ recombination scenarios. A later analysis defined each TCR beta chain by its CDR3 amino acid sequence plus V-gene family, and excluded reads lacking a unique V-gene family. In a later analysis, fewer than 650 highly shared, low-generation-probability nucleotide sequences were removed to address suspected cross-contamination and a sequencing artifact. In a later analysis, a clonal expansion index was calculated for each public chain from normalized within-repertoire ranks of inferred template counts. In a later analysis, generation probabilities were computed using a VDJ recombination model fitted to out-of-frame rearrangements, and the results were checked against IGoR. In a later analysis, hypergeometric tests were used to score TCR-TCR, TCR-HLA and TCR-CMV co-occurrence, with a repertoire-size bias correction applied to TCR pairs. A later analysis estimated false discovery rates by permuting HLA or CMV assignments 20 times. A later analysis grouped co-occurring TCRs with DBSCAN, adding TCRdist sequence similarity when clustering within HLA-allele-positive subsets. Co-occurrence clustering excluded repertoires with fewer than 30,000 or more than 120,000 public chains, plus five with anomalous nucleotide sharing. TCRdb took over this immuneACCESS table, retaining in-frame rearrangements with V and J assigned. Such tables are incomplete; in checked studies, under half of the missing clones stem from an unresolved V gene, and the remainder is unexplained. V and J calls and clone size follow that table, whereas D and trimming were derived from the DNA. The sample table records about 190,000 clones; roughly 82% of these occur just once. The ten biggest clones cover approximately 2.4% of the sample.

The cohort consisted of some 730 healthy bone marrow donors. Cohort members were all nominally healthy when sampled, although unrecorded immune exposures were likely present. The donor tested CMV seropositive and was one of the 289 seropositive cohort members. A peripheral blood sample was provided by each donor, and peripheral blood mononuclear cells were used for TCR beta sequencing. Genomic DNA extraction from the blood cell samples was performed with the Qiagen DNeasy Blood Extraction Kit. Sample: PBMCs. This receptor was taken from a woman between 45 and 60 years old in good health and CMV-seropositive. The V and J segments used are TRBV5-1 and TRBJ2-1; 11 bases in between match TRBD1. The CDR3 in this case is CASSLTGQGAGEQFF. The sequenced DNA: TGCGCCAGCAGCTTGACAGGACAGGGGGCGGGTGAGCAGTTCTTC.